This is a list of T cell receptor beta chains from one sample in a study of shared clonotypes between healthy human individuals. Clones were read by immunoSEQ multiplex PCR, and TCRdb kept only the in-frame ones, dropping some. This repertoire shows about 510,000 clones, about 79% found once; its top ten account for 12%. The sample comprised PBMCs. The receptors derive from a woman in her forties in good health. Some clones in this sample may be carry-over from other donors' samples. Each CDR3 is given with its conserved first and last residue. D genes are given only for firm matches. Part of the rows lack a size; the others show once, few, many or a class for expanded clones.

clone_size d_call j_call v_call cdr3_aa cdr3_nt
- - TRBJ1-1 TRBV19 CASMVNTGTTEAFF TGTGCCAGTATGGTTAATACAGGAACCACTGAAGCTTTCTTT
- TRBD1 TRBJ1-2 TRBV4-3 CASSQATGTAHYGYTF TGCGCCAGCAGCCAAGCAACCGGGACAGCACACTATGGCTACACCTTC
- TRBD2 TRBJ2-3 TRBV5-1 CASSLAGNSGRAGDTQYF TGCGCCAGCAGCTTGGCCGGCAACAGCGGGAGGGCAGGAGATACGCAGTATTTT
- - TRBJ2-6 TRBV18 CASSPRDSGANVLTF TGTGCCAGCTCACCAAGGGATTCTGGGGCCAACGTCCTGACTTTC
few TRBD1 TRBJ2-7 TRBV28 CASSPPGQGGYEQYF TGTGCCAGCAGTCCCCCTGGACAGGGGGGCTACGAGCAGTACTTC
- - TRBJ2-5 TRBV7-2 CASSLTGRRALETQYF TGTGCCAGCAGCTTAACAGGGCGAAGGGCTTTGGAGACCCAGTACTTC
- TRBD1 TRBJ2-7 TRBV6-9 CASNRCRDRGPYEQYF TGTGCCAGCAACCGATGTAGGGACAGGGGTCCCTACGAGCAGTACTTC
- - TRBJ2-3 TRBV7-8 CASSPQHPFRDTQYF TGTGCCAGCAGCCCGCAACACCCGTTTAGAGATACGCAGTATTTT
- - TRBJ1-5 TRBV5-5 CASSLVGLNQPQHF TGTGCCAGCAGCTTGGTCGGGCTCAATCAGCCCCAGCATTTT
- - TRBJ1-2 TRBV28 CASTLGPNYGYTF TGTGCCAGCACCCTGGGCCCTAACTATGGCTACACCTTC
- - TRBJ2-5 TRBV18 CASSQRGYQETQYF TGTGCCAGCTCCCAACGGGGCTACCAAGAGACCCAGTACTTC
- TRBD2 TRBJ2-3 TRBV2 CASSRLAGITDTQYF TGTGCCAGCAGTCGACTAGCGGGAATCACAGATACGCAGTATTTT
- TRBD2 TRBJ2-1 TRBV5-1 CASSLALAGGLRSSYNEQFF TGCGCCAGCAGCTTGGCACTAGCGGGAGGGCTTCGGAGCTCCTACAATGAGCAGTTCTTC
- TRBD1 TRBJ2-5 TRBV27 CASINLGQGAETQYF TGTGCCAGCATCAACCTAGGACAGGGGGCAGAGACCCAGTACTTC
- - TRBJ1-3 TRBV29-1 CSVYLDSGNTIYF TGCAGCGTCTACTTGGACTCTGGAAACACCATATATTTT
- - TRBJ2-2 TRBV2 CASSVGLGELFF TGTGCCAGCAGTGTCGGTCTCGGGGAGCTGTTTTTT
- - TRBJ2-7 TRBV18 CASSPRHREGEQYF TGTGCCAGCTCACCACGACACAGGGAAGGCGAGCAGTACTTC
once TRBD1 TRBJ2-5 TRBV5-1 CASSRGDRGRVETQYF TGCGCCAGCAGCCGGGGGGACAGGGGGCGCGTGGAGACCCAGTACTTC
- - TRBJ2-1 TRBV7-8 CASSQTSFHEQFF TGTGCCAGCAGCCAGACTAGTTTCCATGAGCAGTTCTTC
many - TRBJ2-1 TRBV7-9 CASSPKSEGSYNEQFF TGTGCCAGCAGCCCGAAAAGCGAAGGCTCCTACAATGAGCAGTTCTTC
few TRBD1 TRBJ1-2 TRBV10-3 CAISANRGGNYGYTF TGTGCCATCAGTGCGAACAGGGGGGGTAACTATGGCTACACCTTC
- TRBD2 TRBJ2-7 TRBV19 CASSKPSGRTPGSYEQYF TGTGCCAGTAGTAAGCCTAGCGGGAGGACCCCTGGCTCCTACGAGCAGTACTTC
- - TRBJ1-2 TRBV2 CASTTGSNYGYTF TGTGCCAGCACGACAGGATCTAACTATGGCTACACCTTC
- - TRBJ2-3 TRBV10-3 CAIRKTDTQYF TGTGCCATCAGGAAAACAGATACGCAGTATTTT
- - TRBJ2-4 TRBV28 CASSLSVVKNIQYF TGTGCCAGCAGTTTATCGGTAGTCAAAAACATTCAGTACTTC
- TRBD2 TRBJ2-1 TRBV5-3 CARSFSAGGQNEQFF TGTGCCAGAAGCTTTTCGGCGGGAGGGCAGAATGAGCAGTTCTTC
few TRBD2 TRBJ2-2 TRBV18 CASSPRTSPTGELFF TGTGCCAGCTCACCCAGGACTAGCCCTACCGGGGAGCTGTTTTTT
once - TRBJ2-7 TRBV9 CASSVARTQPNPPEQYF TGTGCCAGCAGCGTAGCCCGAACCCAACCCAACCCCCCCGAGCAGTACTTC
- - TRBJ2-3 TRBV29-1 CSVGSVSTDTQYF TGCAGCGTTGGGTCGGTTAGCACAGATACGCAGTATTTT
few - TRBJ2-5 TRBV28 CASTPPRQNLETQYF TGTGCCAGCACCCCCCCCAGGCAGAACCTAGAGACCCAGTACTTC
- TRBD2 TRBJ2-5 TRBV11-1 CASSLGLAGEGETQYF TGTGCCAGCAGCTTAGGACTAGCGGGAGAGGGAGAGACCCAGTACTTC
- TRBD1 TRBJ1-4 TRBV30 CAWSYPGQGHEKLFF TGTGCCTGGAGCTACCCGGGACAGGGACATGAAAAACTGTTTTTT
- - TRBJ2-7 TRBV29-1 CSVGDFEQYF TGCAGCGTTGGAGATTTCGAGCAGTACTTC
few - TRBJ2-3 TRBV2 CASSETGLTDTQYF TGTGCCAGCAGTGAAACTGGCCTCACAGATACGCAGTATTTT
- TRBD1 TRBJ1-2 TRBV5-1 CASSLAGGQGDGYTF TGCGCCAGCAGCTTGGCCGGGGGACAGGGGGATGGCTACACCTTC
- TRBD2 TRBJ2-5 TRBV19 CASSFGLAGGSETQYF TGTGCCAGTAGTTTTGGACTAGCGGGAGGTTCCGAGACCCAGTACTTC
- - TRBJ2-7 TRBV5-6 CASSFSGSSYEQYF TGTGCCAGCAGCTTCAGCGGTAGCTCCTACGAGCAGTACTTC
- - TRBJ2-2 TRBV5-4 CASSLDSNTGELFF TGTGCCAGCAGCCTAGATTCTAACACCGGGGAGCTGTTTTTT
once - TRBJ1-5 TRBV2 CAAGKGVRQPQHF TGTGCCGCCGGGAAAGGGGTACGACAGCCCCAGCATTTT
- - TRBJ1-4 TRBV28 CASSFSGTGNEKLFF TGTGCCAGCAGTTTTTCCGGGACCGGTAATGAAAAACTGTTTTTT
- - TRBJ2-3 TRBV5-4 CASSSYTDTQYF TGTGCCAGCAGCTCCTACACAGATACGCAGTATTTT
- TRBD1 TRBJ2-2 TRBV5-6 CASSLVRGLWTGELFF TGTGCCAGCAGCTTGGTCAGGGGGTTGTGGACCGGGGAGCTGTTTTTT
- TRBD1 TRBJ1-1 TRBV7-3 CASKQGPGDTEAFF TGTGCCAGCAAACAGGGGCCTGGGGACACTGAAGCTTTCTTT
few - TRBJ1-1 TRBV25-1 CASSSPGRGTEAFF TGTGCCAGCAGTAGCCCTGGCCGGGGGACTGAAGCTTTCTTT
- TRBD1 TRBJ2-5 TRBV19 CASSLRQGQRETQYF TGTGCCAGTAGTTTGAGACAGGGACAGAGGGAGACCCAGTACTTC